This is a list of T cell receptor beta chains from one sample in a study of T cell responses to AZD1222 COVID-19 vaccine. Libraries were prepared by immunoSEQ multiplex PCR; TCRdb keeps only in-frame clonotypes and omits some of them. Of about 120,000 clones in the sample, almost 95% were seen once. The source was peripheral blood, collected 28 days after the second AZD1222 dose. Source of these receptors: an adult who received the AZD1222 COVID-19 vaccine. The conserved cysteine and the conserved F or W are not part of the CDR3 here. Each record gives: CDR3 length, V gene, CDR3 protein.

>11|TRBV27
ASSSQGDQPQH
>10|TRBV3-1/TRBV3-2
ASSREGQGPF
>13|TRBV2
ASRPTSGQGDTQY
>10|TRBV5-1
ASSLAGAVQF
>14|TRBV27
ASSRKDRGGPNEQF
>12|TRBV6-5
ASSPRTDYNEQF
>15|TRBV7-3
ASSLRGTSGVWDEQF
>14|TRBV3-1/TRBV3-2
ASSQGADRVTDTQY
>11|TRBV18
ASQAGNYYGYT
>13|TRBV2
ASRRLAGVLDEQF
>12|TRBV7-2
ASSLDRFGNTIY
>12|TRBV7-2
ASSLLTTNYGYT
>10|TRBV29-1
SVEGRSYEQY
>11|TRBV7-2
ASSTALGYEQY
>11|TRBV29-1
SVGGQGPGELF
>12|TRBV9
ASSVAGGPYEQY
>13|TRBV9
ASSVDGRVGQPQH
>12|TRBV7-2
ASSPHRADTEAF
>18|TRBV5-5
ASSLRPGTSEPSPHNEQF
>10|TRBV28
ASSRNGNTIY
>11|TRBV7-2
ASSEGPPRWDT
>13|TRBV28
ASSSLGRTDTEAF
>13|TRBV11-2
ASSHPLAGAYEQY
>11|TRBV3-1/TRBV3-2
ASSQQGSAEQY
>15|TRBV6-2/TRBV6-3
ASSYKSSGMDSYEQY
>14|TRBV20-1
SASFSPSGVNGELF
>20|TRBV3-1/TRBV3-2
ASSQGLLGVTGGHLSKNIQY
>11|TRBV3-1/TRBV3-2
ASSQDGGPAQY
>12|TRBV10-3
AIKSQRETYEQY
>14|TRBV7-6
ASSPGLAQQGQTQY
>13|TRBV6-1
ASSEVTGNQETQY
>13|TRBV7-2
ASSPSTGVRSPLH
>11|TRBV5-1
ASSARQGTEAF
>13|TRBV6-2/TRBV6-3
ASSAGGLSGNTIY
>11|TRBV10-3
AISQGAGETQY
>14|TRBV28
ASSPSGGGTRNEQF
>11|TRBV2
AYGTGANSPLH
>9|TRBV20-1
SATDNYGYT
>14|TRBV9
ASSPHPGGQDTEAF
>10|TRBV2
ASSLRGDTQY
>13|TRBV19
ASSTRTGDNQPQH
>14|TRBV5-1
ASSISGPGSYNEQF
>9|TRBV25-1
ASSLNTEAF
>12|TRBV27
ASSFRDRDNEQF
>12|TRBV19
ASSLAGGLYEQY
>13|TRBV5-4
ASSLRNRNTGELF
>10|TRBV20-1
SASDGGHRYT
>12|TRBV6-1
ASSEFFGEFEQY
>14|TRBV5-1
ASSLTEGRGLYGYT
>14|TRBV21-1
ASRKPGERDYRELF
>12|TRBV5-4
ASSPGQRPYEQY
>12|TRBV7-8
ASSLQLDTGELF
>14|TRBV10-3
AISESVVRSGNTIY